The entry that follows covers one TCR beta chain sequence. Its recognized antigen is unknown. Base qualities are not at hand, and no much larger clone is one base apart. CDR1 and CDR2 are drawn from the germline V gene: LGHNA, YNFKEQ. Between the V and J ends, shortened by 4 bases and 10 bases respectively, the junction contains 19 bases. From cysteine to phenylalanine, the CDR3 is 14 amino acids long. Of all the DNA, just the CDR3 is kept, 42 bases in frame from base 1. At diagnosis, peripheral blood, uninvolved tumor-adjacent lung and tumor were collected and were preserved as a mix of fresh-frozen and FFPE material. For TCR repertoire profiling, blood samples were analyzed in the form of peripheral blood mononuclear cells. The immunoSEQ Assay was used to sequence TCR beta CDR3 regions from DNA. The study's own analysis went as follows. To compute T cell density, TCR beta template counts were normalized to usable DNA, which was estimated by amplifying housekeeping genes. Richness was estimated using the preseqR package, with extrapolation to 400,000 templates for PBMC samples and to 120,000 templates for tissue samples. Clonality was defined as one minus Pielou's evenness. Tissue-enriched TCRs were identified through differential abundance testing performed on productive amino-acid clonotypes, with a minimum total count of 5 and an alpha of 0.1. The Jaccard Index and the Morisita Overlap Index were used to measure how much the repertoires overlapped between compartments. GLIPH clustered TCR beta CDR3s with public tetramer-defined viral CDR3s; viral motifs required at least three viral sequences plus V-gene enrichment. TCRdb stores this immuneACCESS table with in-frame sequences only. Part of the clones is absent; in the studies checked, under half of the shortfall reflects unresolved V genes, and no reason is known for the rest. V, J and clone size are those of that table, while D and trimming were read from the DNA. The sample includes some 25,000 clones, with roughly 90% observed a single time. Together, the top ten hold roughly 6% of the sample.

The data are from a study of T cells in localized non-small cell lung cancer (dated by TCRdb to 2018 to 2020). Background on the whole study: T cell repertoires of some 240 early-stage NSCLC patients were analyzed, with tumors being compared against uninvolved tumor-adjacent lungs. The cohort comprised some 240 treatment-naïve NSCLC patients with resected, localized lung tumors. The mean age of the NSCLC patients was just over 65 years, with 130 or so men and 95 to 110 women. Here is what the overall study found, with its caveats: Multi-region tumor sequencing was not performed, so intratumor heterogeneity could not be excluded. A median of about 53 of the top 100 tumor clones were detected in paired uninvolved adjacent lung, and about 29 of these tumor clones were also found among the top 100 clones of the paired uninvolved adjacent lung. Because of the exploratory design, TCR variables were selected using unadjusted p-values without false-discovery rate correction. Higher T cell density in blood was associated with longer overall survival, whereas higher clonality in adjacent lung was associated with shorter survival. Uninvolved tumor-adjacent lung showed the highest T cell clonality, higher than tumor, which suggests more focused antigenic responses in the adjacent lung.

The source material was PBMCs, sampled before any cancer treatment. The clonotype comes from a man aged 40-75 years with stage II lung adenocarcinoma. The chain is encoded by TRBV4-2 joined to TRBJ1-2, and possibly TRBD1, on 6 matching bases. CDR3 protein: CASSPSGTGADYTF. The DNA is TGTGCCAGCAGCCCTTCCGGGACGGGGGCTGACTACACCTTC.